This T cell receptor beta chain was retrieved from a study of shared clonotypes between healthy human individuals. As concerns this clone: This could be a read error, since a much larger clone is one nucleotide away.

V lost 4 bases and J 2 bases, leaving 7 bases between the germline ends. In germline, CDR1 is SGHRS, CDR2 YFSETQ. CDR3 length: 13 residues. Repertoires were generated with immunoSEQ multiplex PCR, while TCRdb's copy carries only in-frame clones and drops some. The table records 550,000 to 850,000 clones, approximately 74% of them present only once. The sequence derives from a woman aged 30 to 39 in good health. The V call is TRBV5-1, the J call TRBJ1-3; tentative D call: TRBD1 (5 bases). The sample taken for sequencing was memory CD4+ T cells sorted from blood. Subset defined: CD45RA-negative fraction. CDR3 DNA: TGCGCCAGCAGCCAGGACACTGGAAACACCATATATTTT. Amino acids: CASSQDTGNTIYF.